This TCR beta chain was found in a study of cytomegalovirus exposure and HLA in healthy donors (dated by TCRdb to about 2017). Regarding the research as a whole: According to an earlier analysis of several hundred of the donors, 150 million to 200 million T cells yielded 95 million to 140 million unique TCR beta sequences and 276 Gb of sequence data. An early release that covered more than 550 HLA-typed donors contained around 300 gigabases of sequencing data and about 84 million unique TCR sequences. Of the roughly 410 genotyped donors, 70% to 90% were placed in the genetic ancestry cluster associated with self-reported Caucasian donors. The study was designed to test whether signatures of past pathogen exposure could be identified by cataloging public T cell receptors. The T cell repertoires of under 700 subjects were profiled by immunosequencing and related to cytomegalovirus serostatus. Besides the first cohort of approximately 670 subjects, a separate validation cohort made up of roughly 120 different subjects was used. To predict cytomegalovirus infection status, the study combined high-throughput TCR immunosequencing, statistical association of individual TCRs with disease status, and machine learning. A later analysis re-examined previously published TCR beta repertoires from just over 650 donors and added high-resolution HLA genotyping to investigate patterns of TCR occurrence. In the later analysis, no new phenotypic data were used to find candidate immune exposures; instead, reliance was placed on TCR beta sequences and their occurrence across donors. To decide whether each TCR beta V gene segment behaved as functional or pseudogenic, an earlier analysis of over 500 of the donors relied on high-throughput TCR beta sequencing. Alongside the repertoire data, information on donor age, sex, ethnicity and CMV serostatus was compiled. Genome-wide SNP genotypes for about 55% of the roughly 670 donors were used in a later genetic analysis, which treated that subset as a discovery cohort. Every repertoire in the discovery cohort had been generated on one and the same sequencing platform. Both class I and class II loci were covered by HLA typing, at four-digit resolution. Typing coverage varied by locus: roughly 620-640 donors for A, B, C, DRB1 and DQB1; approximately 500 for DQA1; 606 for DPA1; roughly 450 for DPB1. About five DR-DQ haplotypes were treated as single units for association and clustering because of strong linkage in the cohort. Across some 400 genotyped donors of the cohort, an average of roughly 230,000 unique TCR beta nucleotide sequences per donor were sequenced, and about a sixth of those sequences were non-productive. Study-level results and caveats: Broadly in line with IMGT annotations, most TCR beta V segments showed up in productive rearrangements about 90% or about 30% of the time in an earlier analysis of roughly 590 of the donors. The only immune exposure information available for the cohort was CMV serostatus. Correlated functional status among segregating V segments might reflect linkage disequilibrium, but an unknown experimental factor could not be ruled out. In a later genetic analysis, fewer N-insertions in productive TCRs were reported among donors in an Asian-associated ancestry cluster than the approximately 710-donor mean. Presence/absence analyses assumed roughly uniform sequencing depth across donors, an assumption that may not hold. In both the original and validation cohorts, the classifier was reported to diagnose cytomegalovirus status with high specificity and sensitivity. In a later analysis, the rate of TCR association differed among HLA loci, with DRB1 alleles having the most associated TCRs and HLA-C alleles having the fewest. While some public TCRs were present in many individuals, most TCR sequences turned up only very rarely across donors. A later analysis found that most CMV-associated TCR beta chains appeared HLA-restricted, with HLA associations seemingly driven largely by CMV exposure. Because counts were too low, about 17 rarely observed V segments, including chromosome 9 orphons, were excluded from the earlier analysis of about 500 of the donors. The sequencing pipeline was judged likely to have produced a cluster of highly shared sequence variants as a technical artifact. According to the authors, the approach could potentially be generalized to other disease states and immunological phenotypes. V-gene and J-gene trimming of TCR beta chains was associated with a missense DCLRE1C variant in a later genetic analysis, and the association was replicated in an independent cohort. Several of the top co-occurrence clusters appeared to be linked to parvovirus B19, influenza, CMV and Epstein-Barr virus, according to a later analysis. Some IMGT-functional V segments, including TRBV6-2 and TRBV6-3, could not be distinguished by the 87-base-pair reads and were therefore excluded. This cohort had only TCR beta chains sequenced, and the lack of alpha or paired-chain data limited which features could be detected. In a later analysis, HLA-associated TCR beta chains showed more clonal expansion and lower generation probabilities than non-associated chains that were equally common. Three of the identified cytomegalovirus-associated TCR beta chains were confirmed in vitro to be specific for cytomegalovirus antigens. In the study, around 160 TCR beta chains were listed as associated with cytomegalovirus. Because some donors lacked HLA typing at each locus, the association tests relied only on the typed subset. At a false discovery rate of 0.05, a later analysis linked about 17,000 TCR beta sequences to specific HLA alleles. A further reported finding was that TCR beta sequences accurately predicted the HLA-A and HLA-B alleles for most subjects in the first cohort. When HLA alleles, especially DR and DQ, strongly co-occurred, attributing TCR associations to individual alleles was difficult.

Via the germline V gene (reference sequence), CDR1 is LNHDA and CDR2 SQIVND. The CDR3 runs 12 amino acids, cysteine and phenylalanine included. This entry keeps only the CDR3 DNA: 36 bases, framed from base 1. V is cut by 5 bases and J by 5 bases, and the space between the germline ends is 9 bases. In total, approximately 700 healthy bone marrow donors made up the cohort. Cohort members were all nominally healthy when sampled, although unrecorded immune exposures were likely present. The donor tested CMV seronegative, placing the donor among the 352 seronegative members of the cohort. A peripheral blood sample was collected from each donor, and TCR beta sequencing was performed on peripheral blood mononuclear cells. Genomic DNA extraction from the blood cell samples was performed with the Qiagen DNeasy Blood Extraction Kit. As regards this clone: Its antigen specificity is not known. No base-level quality is on record; no much larger clone is a single base apart.

Library construction relied on the immunoSEQ multiplex PCR assay. The multiplex PCR relied on a mix of 60 forward primers for TCR Vbeta segments and 13 reverse primers for TCR Jbeta segments. The CDR3 region of rearranged TCR beta genes was amplified from genomic DNA with a multiplex PCR assay. Amplified TCR beta libraries were sequenced as 87-base-pair reads on the Illumina HiSeq System. For the original study's pipeline: In a later analysis, 80 million or so unique TCR beta chains were counted across the 666 repertoires, and roughly 11 million of these chains were shared by at least two donors. A nearest-neighbor algorithm error-corrected the raw reads and collapsed the reads into unique sequences, merging closely related sequences to remove PCR and sequencing errors. Alignment of CDR3 sequences to IMGT reference sequences was used to assign V, D and J gene segments. For a sequence to be retained, a match of at least six nucleotides was required to both a V gene segment and a J gene segment. Rearrangements were classified as productive when the CDR3 lacked stop codons and remained in frame with V and J, and all other rearrangements were classified as non-productive. Following IMGT convention, CDR3 was defined as the stretch from the second conserved V-encoded cysteine to the conserved J-encoded phenylalanine. In an earlier analysis of around 570 of the donors, sequences lacking an unambiguous match to a single V gene segment were excluded. An earlier analysis of 587 of the donors called V segments functional above 56.7% productive rearrangements and segregating when the between-donor standard deviation exceeded 5%. To diagnose cytomegalovirus status from the catalog of TCR beta chain sequences, a statistical classification framework was built. In a later analysis, TCR nucleotide sequences were compared against IMGT/GENE-DB human TR gene sequences so that V and J genes could be assigned. Using the TCRdist pipeline, a later analysis assigned CDR3 sequences along with most-parsimonious VDJ recombination scenarios. In a later analysis, each TCR beta chain was defined by its CDR3 amino acid sequence together with its V-gene family, and reads lacking a unique V-gene family were excluded. As a way to deal with suspected cross-contamination and a sequencing artifact, a later analysis dropped roughly 600 nucleotide sequences that were highly shared and had low generation probability. A later analysis calculated a clonal expansion index for each public chain from normalized within-repertoire ranks of inferred template counts. Generation probabilities in a later analysis came from a VDJ recombination model fitted to out-of-frame rearrangements, and those results were checked against IGoR. In a later analysis, TCR-TCR, TCR-HLA and TCR-CMV co-occurrence was scored with hypergeometric tests, and a repertoire-size bias correction was applied to TCR pairs. False discovery rates were estimated in a later analysis by permuting HLA or CMV assignments 20 times. In a later analysis, co-occurring TCRs were grouped using DBSCAN, with TCRdist sequence similarity added in when clustering inside HLA-allele-positive subsets. For co-occurrence clustering, repertoires with fewer than 30,000 or more than 120,000 public chains were excluded, along with five repertoires with anomalous nucleotide sharing. TCRdb mirrors the immuneACCESS table, restricted to in-frame sequences. Some clones are absent from its copies; in checked studies, under half trace to an unresolved V gene, and the reason for the others is unknown. The DNA gave D and trimming, while V, J and clone size come from that table. The table for this sample lists some 160,000 clones; around 79% of them were counted only once. The top ten hold under 0.9% of the sample.

Recombination joined TRBV19 with TRBJ2-5; TRBD2 could be the D gene, as 6 bases match. Sequencing was carried out using PBMCs. This clonotype was sampled from a woman in her thirties or forties in good health and CMV-seronegative. The CDR3 region reads CASSPRGETQYF. The nucleotides read TGTGCCAGTAGTCCCCGGGGGGAGACCCAGTACTTC. The full variable domain, completed from the reference TRBV19 and TRBJ2-5 proteins outside the CDR3, reads DGGITQSPKYLFRKEGQNVTLSCEQNLNHDAMYWYRQDPGQGLRLIYYSQIVNDFQKGDIAEGYSVSREKKESFPLTVTSAQKNPTAFYLCASSPRGETQYFGPGTRLLVL.